Reported below is one T cell receptor (beta chain). Its antigen is unknown. No base quality values were provided; no much bigger clone lies one nucleotide off. The CDR3 regions of human TCRbeta chains were analyzed by immunosequencing. Per the authors' processing: Repertoire TCRs were checked for matches against a reference library of SARS-CoV-2-specific TCRs that had been generated using the MIRA antigen-specificity platform. Breadth was defined as the fraction of unique TCRs that were SARS-CoV-2-associated, and depth was defined as the fraction of total T cells that were SARS-CoV-2-associated. Using the MIRA data, every spike-specific TCR was mapped to the spike region that the TCR reacted to and assigned to either a CD4 or a CD8 class. Log10-transformed breadth and depth values were compared by one-way ANOVA with Sidak's multiple comparisons tests. TCRdb limited this immuneACCESS table to in-frame rearrangements with V and J called. A share of clones is missing; checked studies link under half to unresolved V genes, and the rest is unexplained. Clone size and the V and J calls come from that table; the DNA yielded D and trimming. The sample table records more than 85,000 clones; around 87% of these occur just once. The biggest ten clones account for 3% to 4% of the sample.

This sample was included in a study of T cell responses to AZD1222 COVID-19 vaccine (dated by TCRdb to 2020 to 2022). Regarding the study in general: AZD1222 recipients given second doses at about 4 weeks or at about 12 weeks were pooled, since spike-specific TCR depth and breadth were not found to differ between the two schedules. Trial participants were enrolled by age into 18-55, 56-69 and 70-plus year subgroups, with roughly 150, 30 and 60 TCR-sequenced participants respectively. TCR sequencing covered fewer than 250 trial participants: about 210 given two doses of AZD1222 and approximately 26 given two doses of MenACWY control vaccine. Beyond this particular receptor, the publication reports: CD4 TCRs associated with the vaccine covered the entire spike protein, and the dominant responses were in regions 160-218 and 743-854. A significant rise in spike-specific TCR breadth and depth was observed after two AZD1222 doses relative to day 0 and relative to MenACWY recipients. Participants were mostly white British, with more females than males. The authors suggested clonal diversity may have been underestimated. The 56-69-year group was small, and its depth increase did not reach significance, likely because of low power. Because no samples from the day 14 peak response were available, repertoires could be characterized only after the peak T cell response. Conclusions about previously exposed vaccinees are limited, since just five to seven AZD1222 recipients were seropositive for SARS-CoV-2 at baseline. Reportedly, almost half of the unique spike-specific TCRs recognized epitopes lying outside the regions that are mutated in the B.1.351 and B.1.1.7 variants.

At the junction V is shortened by 3 bases and J by 3 bases, with 18 bases in between. The CDR3 runs 18 amino acids, cysteine and phenylalanine included. Of the read, only the CDR3 DNA is kept; its 54 bases are in frame from base 1. Per the germline V gene, SGHTA is the CDR1 and FQGNSA is the CDR2. The time point label of this sample denotes: baseline before first vaccination. Samples from vaccinated people were obtained from the UK trials COV001 and COV002, which included a single-blind randomized controlled phase 2/3 trial of AZD1222 (ChAdOx1 nCoV-19) in healthy adults. For TCRbeta chain sequencing, PBMC samples from trial participants were taken at day 0 and at day 28 after the second dose.

The source was peripheral blood, collected on day 0 of AZD1222 vaccination. The source is an adult in good health. The chain couples TRBV7-2 to TRBJ1-6; a tentative D call is TRBD1 (6 bases match). CDR3 loop: CASSLNRGGGLYNSPLHF. Read as DNA, the sequence is TGTGCCAGCAGCTTGAATAGGGGGGGAGGCCTCTATAATTCACCCCTCCACTTT.